What follows are 31 T cell receptor beta chains derived from one specimen sequenced in a study of blood T cell repertoires in COVID-19. Produced via immunoSEQ multiplex PCR; TCRdb's table is partial and in-frame only. The repertoire includes fewer than 130,000 clones, approximately 85% of them detected once, and about 15% sits in the top ten. Sequences were obtained from peripheral blood. These receptors came from a woman aged 55-70 years with acute or convalescent COVID-19.

The chain joins TRBV4-3 to TRBJ1-2, with TRBD1 matching 9 bases. Losses at the gene ends were 0 bases for V and 6 bases for J; bases not matched to a gene: 8. CDR3 length equals 16 residues. Looked up from germline, CDR1 is LGHNA and CDR2 is YSLEER. DNA of the CDR3: TGCGCCAGCAGCCAAGATCGCGGACAGGGGTTGGATGGCTACACCTTC. It encodes CASSQDRGQGLDGYTF.

This clone came up a few times. This chain joins TRBV12-2 and TRBJ1-6; the table gives TRBD1 as D, unverified against the DNA. TRBV12-2 is flagged as a pseudogene. The length of the CDR3 is 17 residues. The CDR3 here is CASRFLRGLSYNSPLHF. The CDR3 region has the DNA TGTGCAAGTCGCTTCCTCAGGGGTCTTTCCTATAATTCACCCCTCCACTTT.

The gene calls are TRBV2 and TRBJ2-7; 13 bases map to TRBD2. The CDR3 is 15 amino acids. The germline V gene has CDR1 SNHLY and CDR2 FYNNEI. Germline trimming cut 6 bases from V and 6 bases from J; bases unmatched to any gene: 8. The chain's CDR3 is CASRPGLAGSGEQYF. Here the CDR3 DNA reads TGTGCCAGCAGACCGGGACTAGCGGGGTCGGGCGAGCAGTACTTC.

This chain links TRBV19 with TRBJ1-5, with 8 nucleotides matching TRBD1. With 6 bases clipped from V and 6 bases from J, the junction kept 7 bases outside the gene matches. The germline gives CDR1 LNHDA, CDR2 SQIVND (reference sequence). CDR3 size: 14 residues. The DNA for the CDR3 is TGTGCCAGTAGAGGACAGGGAAGCTTTCAGCCCCAGCATTTT. It translates to CASRGQGSFQPQHF.

This clone was observed a handful of times. The rearrangement uses TRBV6-4 and TRBJ2-1, with D possibly TRBD1 on 5 matching bases. The CDR3 covers 16 residues. Trimming left V 5 bases short and J 8 bases short, with 22 bases between. CDR1 and CDR2 (germline): MRHNA, SNTAGT. DNA of the CDR3: TGTGCCAGCAGTCGGTCTGGAAGGGGCTTATTTTATGAGCAGTTCTTC. Its protein product is CASSRSGRGLFYEQFF.

The rearrangement joins TRBV11-3 to TRBJ2-7; 7 nucleotides agree with TRBD1. J was trimmed by 3 bases and V by 7 bases; bases with no gene match: 9. Germline V gene lookup returns CDR1 SGHNT and CDR2 YENEEA. This CDR3 contains 14 residues. The DNA for the CDR3 is TGTGCCAGCACACAGACAGGGTTAGACTACGAGCAGTACTTC. Its protein product is CASTQTGLDYEQYF.

This clone came up a few times. CDR3 nucleotides: TGTGCCACCAGTGCCTCAGGCTCTGGAAACACCATATATTTT. This encodes CATSASGSGNTIYF. This chain uses TRBV24-1 with TRBJ1-3; no firm D call. The germline V gene encodes CDR1 KGHDR and CDR2 SFDVKD. The CDR3 covers 14 residues. Trimming took 5 bases from V and 0 from J, leaving 7 bases between them.

This rearrangement joins TRBV13 to TRBJ2-5; 10 nucleotides agree with TRBD1. The CDR3 has 17 amino acids. CDR1 PRHDT and CDR2 FYEKMQ come from the germline V gene (reference sequence). V lost 4 bases and J lost 0; bases outside the gene matches: 8. CDR3 residues: CASSSRTGGGHQETQYF. The CDR3, as DNA: TGTGCCAGCAGCTCCAGGACAGGGGGAGGCCACCAAGAGACCCAGTACTTC.

The rearrangement joins TRBV7-2 to TRBJ1-2; 9 bases map to TRBD1. J lost 8 bases, V lost 5 bases, and 9 bases had no gene match. Germline assignment: CDR1 SGHTA and CDR2 FQGNSA. The CDR3 runs to 14 residues. This CDR3 reads CASSLDRGWNGYTF. For the CDR3, the DNA is TGTGCCAGCAGCCTGGACAGGGGTTGGAACGGCTACACCTTC.

V usage is TRBV6-1 and J usage is TRBJ2-3; TRBD2 matches at 10 bases. Germline trimming cut 1 base from V and 2 bases from J; bases unmatched to any gene: 9. CDR3 length equals 18 residues. In germline, CDR1 is MNHNS, CDR2 SASEGT. For the CDR3, the DNA is TGTGCCAGCAGTGAAGGGAGGACTAGCGGATTTTTCACAGATACGCAGTATTTT. It specifies CASSEGRTSGFFTDTQYF.

The rearrangement uses TRBV6-5 and TRBJ2-1; 8 nucleotides match TRBD1. CDR1 is MNHEY, CDR2 SVGAGI, per germline. The CDR3 runs 12 residues. V lost 5 bases, J lost 10 bases, and 4 bases stayed unmatched. The CDR3 region is CASSNRGNEQFF. CDR3 nucleotide sequence: TGTGCCAGCAGTAACAGGGGGAACGAGCAGTTCTTC.

The V gene is TRBV19, the J gene TRBJ1-5; D call uncertain. The CDR3 runs to 15 residues. The ends were cut back, 6 bases at V and 5 bases at J, with 17 bases in the middle. The germline CDR1 and CDR2 sequences are LNHDA and SQIVND (reference sequence). The CDR3 DNA reads TGTGCCAGTAGCCCCTTGCGGGCTGGGGATCAGCCCCAGCATTTT. The encoded protein is CASSPLRAGDQPQHF. The whole variable domain, filled in from reference TRBV19 and TRBJ1-5, reads DGGITQSPKYLFRKEGQNVTLSCEQNLNHDAMYWYRQDPGQGLRLIYYSQIVNDFQKGDIAEGYSVSREKKESFPLTVTSAQKNPTAFYLCASSPLRAGDQPQHFGDGTRLSIL.

This chain uses TRBV7-3 with TRBJ1-3; possible D gene TRBD1, 5 bases. The CDR3 consists of 15 residues. V gave up 0 bases and J gave up 4 bases, with 10 bases separating them. Germline CDR1 is SGHTA and CDR2 is FQGTGA. In nucleotides, the CDR3 is TGTGCCAGCAGCTTAACGTACGGGGGAGGAAACACCATATATTTT. This gives the protein CASSLTYGGGNTIYF.

The rearrangement links TRBV24-1 to TRBJ1-2; TRBD1 agrees at 7 bases. J lost 4 bases, V lost 4 bases, and 5 bases had no gene match. Germline CDR1 KGHDR, CDR2 SFDVKD. The CDR3 spans 14 residues. Written as DNA, the CDR3 is TGTGCCACCAGTGAACCTCGGGACAGCTATGGCTACACCTTC. Protein: CATSEPRDSYGYTF.

The genes are TRBV4-2 and TRBJ1-2; D is perhaps TRBD1 (6 bases). CDR1 is LGHNA and CDR2 is YNFKEQ in the germline V gene. This CDR3 spans 16 amino acids. V was trimmed by 4 bases and J by 2 bases, leaving 17 bases between them. CDR3 in DNA: TGTGCCAGCAGCCTGGCTACCCAGGGGCCAAACTATGGCTACACCTTC. Amino acids: CASSLATQGPNYGYTF.

This clone was seen only a few times. CDR3 region: CASYEATARFYEQYF. The CDR3 DNA follows: TGCGCCAGCTACGAGGCGACAGCCCGTTTCTACGAGCAGTACTTC. The chain uses TRBV5-1 and TRBJ2-7; D possibly corresponds to TRBD1 (5 bases). The germline CDR1 and CDR2 sequences are SGHRS and YFSETQ. The CDR3 contains 15 residues. Trimming cost V 7 bases and J 3 bases, with 20 bases left between them.

V usage is TRBV7-3 and J usage is TRBJ2-5; TRBD2 aligns across 9 bases. Germline values: CDR1 SGHTA, CDR2 FQGTGA. This CDR3 spans 16 amino acids. Trimming took 4 bases from V and 2 from J; bases not matched to a gene: 8. The CDR3 DNA sequence: TGTGCCAGCAGCTCCCCCAGCGGGGGGTTGCAAGAGACCCAGTACTTC. This encodes CASSSPSGGLQETQYF. The full variable domain, its missing parts supplied by reference TRBV7-3 and TRBJ2-5, is GAGVSQTPSNKVTEKGKYVELRCDPISGHTALYWYRQSLGQGPEFLIYFQGTGAADDSGLPNDRFFAVRPEGSVSTLKIQRTERGDSAVYLCASSSPSGGLQETQYFGPGTRLLVL.

This clone came up a few times. The chain is built from TRBV3-1 (or the pseudogene TRBV3-2) and TRBJ2-7; 7 nucleotides match TRBD1. Losses at the gene ends were 4 bases for V and 6 bases for J; bases not matched to a gene: 6. In germline, CDR1 is LGHDT, CDR2 YNNKEL (reference sequence). The CDR3 consists of 13 residues. CDR3 protein: CASSPRGGLEQYF. The CDR3 DNA reads TGTGCCAGCAGCCCCCGAGGGGGCCTCGAGCAGTACTTC.

This chain links TRBV15 with TRBJ1-6; tentative D call: TRBD1 (5 bases). The V gene's germline CDR1 is LNHNV and CDR2 YYDKDF (reference sequence). Trimming stripped 6 bases from V and 7 bases from J, with 16 bases between. This CDR3 region has 15 residues. The CDR3 sequence: CATSDAGPWNSPLHF. The CDR3 coding sequence is TGTGCCACCAGTGATGCAGGGCCTTGGAATTCACCCCTCCACTTT.

V usage is TRBV10-2 and J usage is TRBJ2-3; TRBD1 matches 7 bases. Germline V CDR1 and CDR2: WSHSY, SAAADI. This CDR3 has 16 amino acids. Trimming took 6 bases from V and 1 from J; bases not matched to a gene: 10. CDR3 loop: CASRKQGMDGTDTQYF. The DNA for the CDR3 is TGCGCCAGCAGGAAACAGGGGATGGATGGCACAGATACGCAGTATTTT.

The chain links TRBV7-9 to TRBJ2-3; 8 bases are a match to TRBD2. The CDR3 sequence is 17 residues long. From germline, CDR1 is SEHNR and CDR2 FQNEAQ (reference sequence). Losses at the gene ends were 5 bases for V and 0 bases for J; bases not matched to a gene: 10. CDR3 loop: CASSPRGGELSTDTQYF. The CDR3 nucleotides are TGTGCCAGCAGCCCACGGGGGGGCGAGCTAAGCACAGATACGCAGTATTTT.

The chain employs TRBV7-2 and TRBJ1-2; D gene ambiguous. V lost 5 bases, J lost 2 bases, and 12 bases lay in between. CDR3 size: 14 residues. CDR1 is SGHTA, CDR2 FQGNSA, per germline. Here the CDR3 DNA reads TGTGCCAGCAGCCTTGTAGTAGTCAACTATGGCTACACCTTC. Translation gives CASSLVVVNYGYTF.

The V gene is TRBV5-5, the J gene TRBJ1-6; D is unresolved. CDR1 is SGHKS, CDR2 YYEKEE, per germline (reference sequence). The germline V and J ends were trimmed by 0 bases and 4 bases, with 8 bases remaining between them. The CDR3 contains 15 residues. Written as DNA, the CDR3 is TGTGCCAGCAGCTTGGCCGCGGGGTATAATTCACCCCTCCACTTT. Its translation: CASSLAAGYNSPLHF.

The rearrangement links TRBV5-4 to TRBJ2-5; 11 bases agree with TRBD1. The CDR3 spans 14 residues. Germline CDR1 is SGHNT and CDR2 is YYREEE (reference sequence). J lost 5 bases, V lost 4 bases, and 4 bases had no gene match. The CDR3 DNA reads TGTGCCAGCAGCGAGGACAGGGGGCGGGAGACCCAGTACTTC. Translating it yields CASSEDRGRETQYF. The full variable domain, completed using reference TRBV5-4 and TRBJ2-5, is ETGVTQSPTHLIKTRGQQVTLRCSSQSGHNTVSWYQQALGQGPQFIFQYYREEENGRGNFPPRFSGLQFPNYSSELNVNALELDDSALYLCASSEDRGRETQYFGPGTRLLVL.

The chain has TRBV30 and TRBJ1-5; D is undetermined. This CDR3 is built from 13 residues. Germline V gene data show CDR1 as GTSNPN and CDR2 as SVGIG (reference sequence). V lost 2 bases to trimming and J lost 0 bases, with 5 bases between them. The CDR3 nucleotides read TGTGCCTGGAGTCACGGTAGCAATCAGCCCCAGCATTTT. This sequence encodes CAWSHGSNQPQHF.

There are a few counts of this clone. This chain joins TRBV29-1 and TRBJ1-2; 7 bases are shared with TRBD1. This CDR3 is 10 amino acids long. V shed 7 bases and J 8 bases; nucleotides not matched to a gene: 4. Germline loops: CDR1 SQVTM, CDR2 ANQGSEA. For the CDR3, the DNA is TGCAGCGCGACAGGGCCCGGCTACACCTTC. This encodes CSATGPGYTF.

This clone has a handful of counts. This CDR3 is CASSKGTSGNTIYF. In nucleotides, the CDR3 is TGTGCCAGCAGCAAGGGGACATCCGGAAACACCATATATTTT. V and J are TRBV11-1 and TRBJ1-3, with a weak D call TRBD1 (6 bases). Deletions cut 5 bases from V and 4 bases from J, with 12 bases between. The CDR3 loop spans 14 amino acids. Germline values: CDR1 SGHAT, CDR2 FQDESV (reference sequence). Combining the CDR3 with reference TRBV11-1 and TRBJ1-3 gives the whole variable domain EAEVAQSPRYKITEKSQAVAFWCDPISGHATLYWYRQILGQGPELLVQFQDESVVDDSQLPKDRFSAERLKGVDSTLKIQPAELGDSAMYLCASSKGTSGNTIYFGEGSWLTVV.

The chain combines TRBV7-3 with TRBJ2-3; 7 bases are a match to TRBD2. The V and J ends lost 2 bases and 2 bases, in that order; junction bases with no gene match: 7. Germline assignment: CDR1 SGHTA and CDR2 FQGTGA. The CDR3 is 16 amino acids. The CDR3: CASSLAQRGTTDTQYF. In DNA, the CDR3 is TGTGCCAGCAGCTTAGCACAGCGGGGTACCACAGATACGCAGTATTTT.

The chain combines TRBV12-5 with TRBJ1-2; 9 bases fit TRBD1. The germline V gene encodes CDR1 LGHNT and CDR2 FRNRAP. V gave up 6 bases and J gave up 7 bases; unmatched junction bases: 6. The CDR3 runs to 13 residues. CDR3 DNA sequence: TGTGCTAGTGGCATGTGGACAGGGGTTGGCTACACCTTC. Protein product: CASGMWTGVGYTF. Combining the CDR3 with reference TRBV12-5 and TRBJ1-2 gives the whole variable domain DARVTQTPRHKVTEMGQEVTMRCQPILGHNTVFWYRQTMMQGLELLAYFRNRAPLDDSGMPKDRFSAEMPDATLATLKIQPSEPRDSAVYFCASGMWTGVGYTFGSGTRLTVV.

This chain joins TRBV19 and TRBJ1-1, with 8 positions matching TRBD1. CDR3 length: 15 residues. Germline assignment: CDR1 LNHDA and CDR2 SQIVND (reference sequence). Trimming cost V 3 bases and J 6 bases; bases outside gene matches: 9. CDR3 region: CASSILQGAGAEAFF. DNA for the CDR3: TGTGCCAGTAGTATCTTGCAGGGGGCTGGGGCTGAAGCTTTCTTT.

The chain joins TRBV2 to TRBJ1-2, with TRBD1 as a possible D gene (6 bases). Looked up from germline, CDR1 is SNHLY and CDR2 is FYNNEI. The V gene lost 5 bases and the J gene lost 1 base, with 11 bases spanning the gap. This CDR3 has 14 residues. This CDR3 reads CASSSQGFNYGYTF. The CDR3 DNA follows: TGTGCCAGCAGTTCACAGGGTTTTAACTATGGCTACACCTTC.